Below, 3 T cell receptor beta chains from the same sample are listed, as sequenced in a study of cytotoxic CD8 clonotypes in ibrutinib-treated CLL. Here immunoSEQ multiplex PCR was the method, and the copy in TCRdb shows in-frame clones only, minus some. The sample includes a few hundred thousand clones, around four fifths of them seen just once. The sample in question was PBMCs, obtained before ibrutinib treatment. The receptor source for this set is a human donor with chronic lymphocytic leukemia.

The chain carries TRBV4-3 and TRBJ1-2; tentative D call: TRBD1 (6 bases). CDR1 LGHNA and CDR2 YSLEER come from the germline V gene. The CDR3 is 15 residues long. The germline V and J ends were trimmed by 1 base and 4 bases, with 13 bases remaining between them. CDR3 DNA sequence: TGCGCCAGCAGCCAAGTCAAGGGGGTTGCCTATGGCTACACCTTC. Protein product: CASSQVKGVAYGYTF.

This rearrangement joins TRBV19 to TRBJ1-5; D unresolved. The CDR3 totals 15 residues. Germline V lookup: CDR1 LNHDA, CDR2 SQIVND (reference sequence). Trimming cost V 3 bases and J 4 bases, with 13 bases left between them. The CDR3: CASSIRGIGNQPQHF. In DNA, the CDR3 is TGTGCCAGTAGTATTCGGGGAATCGGGAATCAGCCCCAGCATTTT. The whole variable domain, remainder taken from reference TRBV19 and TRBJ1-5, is DGGITQSPKYLFRKEGQNVTLSCEQNLNHDAMYWYRQDPGQGLRLIYYSQIVNDFQKGDIAEGYSVSREKKESFPLTVTSAQKNPTAFYLCASSIRGIGNQPQHFGDGTRLSIL.

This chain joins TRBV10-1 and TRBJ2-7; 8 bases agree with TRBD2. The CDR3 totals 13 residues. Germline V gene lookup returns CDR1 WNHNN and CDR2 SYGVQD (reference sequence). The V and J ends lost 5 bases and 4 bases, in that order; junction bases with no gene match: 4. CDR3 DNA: TGCGCCAGCAGTACGAGCGGGGGTTACGAGCAGTACTTC. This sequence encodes CASSTSGGYEQYF.